This T cell receptor beta chain was documented in a study of blood T cell repertoires in COVID-19. Study-wide background: COVID-19 samples collected from the United States, Italy and Spain covered acute and convalescent phases. The analysed material was cDNA or gDNA that came from T cells, B-cell-depleted T cells, or PBMCs.

Germline assignment: CDR1 MDHEN and CDR2 SYDVKM. Trimming took off 8 bases at V and 2 bases at J, with 9 bases between the two ends. The CDR3 runs 12 residues. In the authors' workflow: Reference gene primer amplification gave estimated nucleated cell counts. Profiling relied on immunoSEQ multiplex PCR, and the TCRdb table lists in-frame clones only, not all of them. V and J calls and clone size are as listed in that table; D and trimming were resolved from the DNA. The table lists roughly 120,000 clones, about 91% of them singletons. The V call is TRBV28, the J call TRBJ1-2; the D gene is possibly TRBD1 (6 bases). Sequencing input: peripheral blood. The receptor was derived from a woman aged 45-65 years with active or convalescent COVID-19. In nucleotides, the CDR3 is TGTGCCAGCCTCGGACAGAACTATGGCTACACCTTC. It yields the protein CASLGQNYGYTF.